This T cell receptor (beta chain) appears in the sequencing data of a study of OX40 agonist ivuxolimab in advanced cancers. Study background: Three patients, one with hepatocellular carcinoma and two with cutaneous melanoma, achieved partial responses.

The CDR3 loop spans 13 amino acids. CDR1 is SGHTS and CDR2 is YDEGEE in the germline V gene. V gave up 1 base and J gave up 4 bases, with 8 bases separating them. The protocol was immunoSEQ multiplex PCR, while the TCRdb copy is restricted to in-frame clones and leaves out a portion. The table records about 33,000 clones, roughly 80% of them present only once. The sequencing here drew on CD4+ or CD8+ T cells sorted from blood, taken in a trial of the OX40 agonist ivuxolimab. The chain combines TRBV5-8 with TRBJ1-1; D unresolved. This TCR derives from an adult with an advanced solid tumor such as melanoma, head and neck, liver or kidney cancer. The CDR3 region has the DNA TGTGCCAGCAGCTTGCGGATGTCCACTGAAGCTTTCTTT. It is translated as CASSLRMSTEAFF. Supplemented by reference TRBV5-8 and TRBJ1-1, the full variable domain reads EAGVTQSPTHLIKTRGQQATLRCSPISGHTSVYWYQQALGLGLQFLLWYDEGEERNRGNFPPRFSGRQFPNYSSELNVNALELEDSALYLCASSLRMSTEAFFGQGTRLTVV.